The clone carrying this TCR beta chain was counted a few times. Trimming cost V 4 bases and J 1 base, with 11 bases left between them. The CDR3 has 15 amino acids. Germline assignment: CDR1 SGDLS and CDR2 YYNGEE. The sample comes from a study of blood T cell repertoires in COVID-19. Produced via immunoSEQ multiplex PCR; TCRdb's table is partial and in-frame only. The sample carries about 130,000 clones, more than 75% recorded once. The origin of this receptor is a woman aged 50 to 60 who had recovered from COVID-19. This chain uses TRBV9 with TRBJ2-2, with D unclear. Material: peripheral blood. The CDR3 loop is CASSPRGQNTGELFF. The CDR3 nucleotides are TGTGCCAGCAGCCCCCGCGGTCAGAACACCGGGGAGCTGTTTTTT.